Listed here are 15 T cell receptor beta chains from one sample, sequenced in a study of response to subunit inactivated influenza vaccine. TCRdb reprocessed the RT-PCR reads with MiXCR, giving one entry per CDR3 protein. The data contain under 750,000 distinct CDR3 sequences, 10% to 15% of them singletons. Sequencing used PBMCs from blood, obtained on the day of vaccination. Receptors originate from a man aged 50 to 60 who received an inactivated influenza vaccine.

This clonotype turned up a few times. The chain carries TRBV24-1 and TRBJ2-7, with 7 bases that match TRBD1. Unmatched junction bases numbered 8, after V lost 4 bases and J lost 3 bases. Germline V gives CDR1 KGHDR, CDR2 SFDVKD. CDR3 size: 15 residues. CDR3 residues: CATSDRNRGHYEQYF. DNA for the CDR3: TGTGCCACCAGTGACAGGAACAGGGGCCACTACGAGCAGTACTTC.

This clonotype turned up a few times. The V call is TRBV9, the J call TRBJ2-5; a possible D gene is TRBD2 (6 bases). V was pared by 0 bases and J by 5 bases, with 17 bases between. Germline V gene lookup returns CDR1 SGDLS and CDR2 YYNGEE. The CDR3 is 16 residues long. CDR3 region: CASSVVGGGIGETQYF. CDR3 nucleotide sequence: TGTGCCAGCAGCGTAGTGGGAGGCGGGATTGGCGAGACCCAGTACTTC.

Ten or more counts support this clonotype. The gene calls are TRBV12-3 or TRBV12-4 and TRBJ2-5; D is undetermined. V gave up 1 base and J gave up 5 bases, with 14 bases separating them. The CDR3 consists of 15 residues. For the CDR3, the DNA is TGTGCCAGCAGTTTAGGGTTGAGAAATCGGGAGACCCAGTACTTC. Its translation is CASSLGLRNRETQYF.

V usage is TRBV29-1 and J usage is TRBJ1-2; perhaps TRBD1 as D (6 bases). V was clipped by 4 bases and J by 0 bases, with 12 bases between them. The CDR3 has 14 residues. Germline-derived CDR1 and CDR2 are SQVTM and ANQGSEA. The CDR3 region is CSVAEGGTNYGYTF. CDR3 coding DNA: TGCAGCGTTGCTGAAGGGGGAACTAACTATGGCTACACCTTC.

This rearrangement joins TRBV6-2 or TRBV6-3 to TRBJ2-5, with 9 bases identical to TRBD1. The junction had 9 bases not matched to a gene; V was cut back by 0 bases and J by 4 bases. The CDR3 covers 17 residues. The germline V gene has CDR1 MNHEY and CDR2 SVGEGT. The CDR3 DNA follows: TGTGCCAGCAGTTACTCGATCTCGGACAGGGGTCGAGAGACCCAGTACTTC. Residues: CASSYSISDRGRETQYF.

This clonotype was observed at least ten times. The chain carries TRBV5-1 and TRBJ1-1; a possible D gene is TRBD1 (6 bases). Germline V CDR1 and CDR2: SGHRS, YFSETQ. CDR3 length equals 14 residues. Trimming stripped 1 base from V and 2 bases from J, with 9 bases between. This chain's CDR3 is CASSLQGTNTEAFF. The CDR3 DNA reads as TGCGCCAGCAGCTTGCAGGGGACAAACACTGAAGCTTTCTTT.

The J gene is TRBJ2-3, the V gene TRBV7-2, with 9 positions matching TRBD2. The CDR3 runs 12 residues. Germline V gives CDR1 SGHTA, CDR2 FQGNSA. V shed 1 base, J shed 12 bases, and the junction held 2 bases outside the gene matches. The CDR3 sequence: CASSLDSGGQYF. CDR3 DNA: TGTGCCAGCAGCTTAGATAGCGGGGGCCAGTATTTT.

This clonotype has only a few counts. The CDR3 reads CASMQDGTEAFF. DNA for the CDR3: TGCGCCAGCATGCAGGACGGCACTGAAGCTTTCTTT. The chain employs TRBV5-1 and TRBJ1-1; D not resolved. The V gene's germline CDR1 is SGHRS and CDR2 YFSETQ. Trimming took 6 bases from V and 4 from J, leaving 10 bases between them. The CDR3 length is 12 residues.

This clonotype has just a few counts. This chain uses TRBV27 with TRBJ2-1; 10 bases align to TRBD2. The CDR3 runs 16 residues. CDR1 and CDR2 (germline): MNHEY, SMNVEV (reference sequence). Losses at the gene ends were 7 bases for V and 4 bases for J; bases not matched to a gene: 10. CDR3: CASTPHSSGSYNEQFF. As DNA, the CDR3 is TGTGCCAGCACACCTCACTCTAGCGGGAGTTACAATGAGCAGTTCTTC.

This clonotype appeared many times. This chain joins TRBV6-5 and TRBJ1-1, with D unclear. From germline, CDR1 is MNHEY and CDR2 SVGAGI. This CDR3 has 14 amino acids. The V end was cut by 2 bases, the J end by 6 bases, with 13 bases between. Written as DNA, the CDR3 is TGTGCCAGCAGTTACATCATGTTGTACGCTGAAGCTTTCTTT. Protein product: CASSYIMLYAEAFF.

The rearrangement uses TRBV29-1 and TRBJ2-7; D perhaps matches TRBD1 (7 bases). The V end lost 4 bases, the J end lost 5 bases, and 15 bases lay between the germline ends. The CDR3 is made up of 13 amino acids. Germline V gives CDR1 SQVTM, CDR2 ANQGSEA. The CDR3 bases are TGCAGCGTTGCGGCAGGGGGGAAGAACGAGCAGTACTTC. It codes for CSVAAGGKNEQYF.

The chain joins TRBV29-1 to TRBJ2-3, with D perhaps assigned TRBD1 or TRBD2 (5 bases each). CDR3 length: 13 residues. CDR1 and CDR2 (germline): SQVTM, ANQGSEA. Trimming shortened V by 6 bases and J by 2 bases, and 12 bases separated the two germline ends. CDR3 amino acids: CSVRGTYTDTQYF. DNA for the CDR3: TGCAGCGTCCGGGGCACCTACACAGATACGCAGTATTTT.

This chain uses TRBV7-2 with TRBJ2-3; possibly TRBD2 for D (6 bases). This CDR3 has 15 amino acids. Germline lookup yields CDR1 SGHTA and CDR2 FQGNSA. Trimming took 5 bases from V and 2 from J, leaving 14 bases between them. This CDR3 reads CASSQRGDFTDTQYF. For the CDR3, the DNA is TGTGCCAGCAGCCAGCGAGGGGACTTCACAGATACGCAGTATTTT.

This clonotype turned up a few times. V and J are TRBV5-3 and TRBJ2-1, with D possibly matching TRBD1 (5 bases). TRBV5-3 is designated an ORF whose function remains uncertain. Trimming took 5 bases from V and 2 from J, leaving 11 bases between them. The CDR3 has 14 residues. CDR3 residues: CARRAGSPYNEQFF. CDR3 DNA sequence: TGTGCCAGAAGGGCAGGGTCGCCCTACAATGAGCAGTTCTTC.

This clonotype was counted only a few times. The J gene is TRBJ2-2, the V gene TRBV30; TRBD2 matches 12 bases. CDR1 and CDR2 (germline): GTSNPN, SVGIG (reference sequence). After removal of 5 bases from V and 5 bases from J, the junction contained 3 bases not matched to a gene. There are 14 residues in the CDR3. CDR3: CAWDTSGGTGELFF. CDR3 DNA sequence: TGTGCCTGGGATACTAGCGGGGGGACCGGGGAGCTGTTTTTT. Complete variable domain (other parts from reference TRBV30 and TRBJ2-2): SQTIHQWPATLVQPVGSPLSLECTVEGTSNPNLYWYRQAAGRGLQLLFYSVGIGQISSEVPQNLSASRPQDRQFILSSKKLLLSDSGFYLCAWDTSGGTGELFFGEGSRLTVL.